This passage covers 22 T cell receptor beta chains from one sample sequenced in a study of blood T cell repertoires in COVID-19. TCRdb's copy holds only in-frame clones and misses some; the assay was immunoSEQ multiplex PCR. Of almost 500,000 clones in the sample, roughly nine tenths were seen once. Source material: PBMCs or T cells enriched from blood (not recorded which). Every receptor here comes from a woman aged 55-70 years who had recovered from COVID-19.

The chain employs TRBV24-1 and TRBJ2-1, with D possibly being TRBD1 (6 bases). Germline V lookup: CDR1 KGHDR, CDR2 SFDVKD. The CDR3 length is 13 residues. Trimming removed 4 bases at V and 7 bases at J, with 10 bases between. This chain's CDR3 is CATSDSTGNEQFF. The CDR3 region has the DNA TGTGCCACCAGTGACTCCACAGGGAATGAGCAGTTCTTC.

This chain uses TRBV28 with TRBJ1-5; no firm D call. V dropped 7 bases and J dropped 6 bases, with 19 bases sitting between them. The CDR3 spans 15 residues. Germline V gene data show CDR1 as MDHEN and CDR2 as SYDVKM. The CDR3 DNA follows: TGTGCCAGCATCTGGAGGTCAGCCCGGAGTCAGCCCCAGCATTTT. Translation: CASIWRSARSQPQHF.

V gene TRBV5-1 combines with J gene TRBJ2-7; 7 nucleotides line up with TRBD2. There are 16 residues in the CDR3. Per germline, CDR1 SGHRS and CDR2 YFSETQ. J was trimmed by 5 bases and V by 5 bases; bases with no gene match: 16. Written as DNA, the CDR3 is TGCGCCAGCAGTAGCGGGCCCCAAGACTTCGGGGACGAGCAGTACTTC. Its translation is CASSSGPQDFGDEQYF.

V gene TRBV7-9 combines with J gene TRBJ1-2; TRBD1 agrees at 7 bases. Per the germline V gene, CDR1 is SEHNR and CDR2 is FQNEAQ (reference sequence). Unmatched junction bases numbered 5, after V lost 6 bases and J lost 4 bases. The CDR3 contains 13 residues. In DNA, the CDR3 is TGTGCCAGCAGTCCGGACAGGATCTATGGCTACACCTTC. This codes for CASSPDRIYGYTF.

The chain carries TRBV2 and TRBJ2-3; 9 bases match TRBD2. CDR1 and CDR2 (germline): SNHLY, FYNNEI. The CDR3 runs 14 residues. V lost 6 bases and J lost 3; bases outside the gene matches: 4. CDR3 nucleotide sequence: TGTGCCAGCAGGATAGCGGGGGCGACAGATACGCAGTATTTT. Protein sequence: CASRIAGATDTQYF.

J is TRBJ1-1 and V is TRBV5-1; 7 nucleotides align to TRBD1. The CDR3 contains 18 residues. Germline CDR1 and CDR2: SGHRS and YFSETQ. V lost 2 bases to trimming and J lost 0 bases; unmatched junction nucleotides: 13. The CDR3 bases are TGCGCCAGCAGCTTCCTGGGACAGATCATGGGGATGAACACTGAAGCTTTCTTT. Its protein is CASSFLGQIMGMNTEAFF. The full variable domain, completed using reference TRBV5-1 and TRBJ1-1, is KAGVTQTPRYLIKTRGQQVTLSCSPISGHRSVSWYQQTPGQGLQFLFEYFSETQRNKGNFPGRFSGRQFSNSRSEMNVSTLELGDSALYLCASSFLGQIMGMNTEAFFGQGTRLTVV.

V usage is TRBV2 and J usage is TRBJ2-3; D not certain. CDR1 and CDR2 from the germline V gene are SNHLY and FYNNEI. CDR3 size: 11 residues. The ends were cut back, 4 bases at V and 4 bases at J, with 3 bases in the middle. The CDR3 coding sequence is TGTGCCAGCAGTGCATCAGATACGCAGTATTTT. This sequence encodes CASSASDTQYF.

CDR3 bases: TGTGCCAGTAGTTCGAGCCTCACAGGGTACCCTGGCAATGAGCAGTTCTTC. Translating gives CASSSSLTGYPGNEQFF. J is TRBJ2-1 and V is TRBV19, with D tentatively TRBD1 (6 bases). CDR1 is LNHDA and CDR2 is SQIVND in the germline V gene (reference sequence). CDR3 size: 17 residues. Between the trimmed V and J ends, which lost 5 bases and 6 bases, there was a span of 23 bases.

This clone has just a few counts. This sequence joins TRBV11-2 and TRBJ1-4; D may be TRBD1 (5 bases). The CDR3 loop spans 18 amino acids. Per germline, CDR1 SGHAT and CDR2 FQNNGV. The V end was cut by 2 bases, the J end by 6 bases, with 22 bases between. Written as DNA, the CDR3 is TGTGCCAGCAGCTTAAAAGGGTCTCAACAGGTGGCACATGAAAAACTGTTTTTT. Protein sequence: CASSLKGSQQVAHEKLFF.

This chain connects TRBV9 to TRBJ2-1; the match to TRBD2 covers 14 bases. With 2 bases clipped from V and 6 bases from J, the junction kept 4 bases outside the gene matches. Germline V gene data show CDR1 as SGDLS and CDR2 as YYNGEE. The CDR3 is 16 amino acids. CDR3 residues: CASSVLGTSGGNEQFF. Here the CDR3 DNA reads TGTGCCAGCAGCGTCCTCGGGACTAGCGGGGGCAATGAGCAGTTCTTC.

The chain couples TRBV15 to TRBJ2-1; possibly TRBD1 for D (6 bases). V lost 3 bases and J 8 bases, leaving 17 bases between the germline ends. The CDR3 contains 15 residues. CDR1 LNHNV and CDR2 YYDKDF come from the germline V gene (reference sequence). CDR3 sequence reads: CATSSRGASWDEQFF. The CDR3 nucleotides are TGTGCCACCAGCAGCAGGGGCGCGAGTTGGGATGAGCAGTTCTTC.

The chain employs TRBV2 and TRBJ1-2, with 9 bases matching TRBD1. V shed 4 bases, J shed 4 bases, and the junction held 7 bases outside the gene matches. This CDR3 comprises 15 residues. CDR1 SNHLY and CDR2 FYNNEI come from the germline V gene. CDR3: CASSATGGISYGYTF. The CDR3 DNA reads TGTGCCAGCAGTGCTACAGGGGGCATTAGCTATGGCTACACCTTC.

This clone was seen a single time. The chain has TRBV12-3 or TRBV12-4 and TRBJ2-2, with D unresolved. The germline V and J ends were trimmed by 4 bases and 4 bases, with 7 bases remaining between them. The CDR3 runs to 13 residues. The DNA for the CDR3 is TGTGCCAGCAGTTCGACATCCACCGGGGAGCTGTTTTTT. Amino acids: CASSSTSTGELFF.

The V call is TRBV2, the J call TRBJ2-1, with 13 bases lining up with TRBD2. V shed 7 bases and J 7 bases; nucleotides not matched to a gene: 4. This CDR3 has 14 residues. CDR1 is SNHLY, CDR2 FYNNEI, per germline. This CDR3 reads CASKETSGGNEQFF. CDR3 nucleotide sequence: TGTGCCAGCAAAGAGACTAGCGGGGGGAATGAGCAGTTCTTC. Full variable domain (remainder filled in from reference TRBV2 and TRBJ2-1): EPEVTQTPSHQVTQMGQEVILRCVPISNHLYFYWYRQILGQKVEFLVSFYNNEISEKSEIFDDQFSVERPDGSNFTLKIRSTKLEDSAMYFCASKETSGGNEQFFGPGTRLTVL.

The rearrangement joins TRBV6-1 to TRBJ1-2; D is uncertain. Germline V gene data show CDR1 as MNHNS and CDR2 as SASEGT. Trimming left V 3 bases short and J 4 bases short, with 12 bases between. This CDR3 is built from 14 residues. The CDR3 bases are TGTGCCAGCAGTGATCCGTGGCCCCCCTATGGCTACACCTTC. Translation gives CASSDPWPPYGYTF.

This chain connects TRBV15 to TRBJ2-3; 8 nucleotides agree with TRBD2. The CDR3 spans 16 residues. V shed 8 bases and J 1 base; nucleotides not matched to a gene: 11. In germline, CDR1 is LNHNV, CDR2 YYDKDF (reference sequence). The chain's CDR3 is CATRPSGRGGTDTQYF. The CDR3 DNA follows: TGTGCCACCCGGCCCTCGGGGCGGGGGGGCACAGATACGCAGTATTTT.

This clone was found once. The rearrangement uses TRBV5-1 and TRBJ2-5, with D possibly being TRBD1 (6 bases). The CDR3 has 16 residues. V shed 1 base and J shed 2 bases, with 15 bases lying between them. Germline CDR1 and CDR2: SGHRS and YFSETQ. In DNA, the CDR3 is TGCGCCAGCAGCTTGTCACAGGGCCGAGGGCAAGAGACCCAGTACTTC. Translated: CASSLSQGRGQETQYF.

This sequence joins TRBV6-5 and TRBJ1-5; D perhaps matches TRBD1 (5 bases). The germline CDR1 and CDR2 sequences are MNHEY and SVGAGI. V was trimmed by 6 bases and J by 7 bases, leaving 13 bases between them. The CDR3 runs to 13 residues. CDR3 region: CASRSQGRQPQHF. The CDR3 DNA reads TGTGCCAGCAGATCTCAGGGTCGACAGCCCCAGCATTTT.

This clone was recorded once. This specimen includes other DNA sequences encoding the same CDR3. This chain links TRBV6-5 with TRBJ1-2; unclear D gene. The CDR3 consists of 13 residues. Looked up from germline, CDR1 is MNHEY and CDR2 is SVGAGI. The ends were cut back, 3 bases at V and 4 bases at J, with 9 bases in the middle. The CDR3 loop reads CASSYPGSYGYTF. The CDR3 coding sequence is TGTGCCAGCAGTTATCCAGGTTCCTATGGCTACACCTTC.

The chain is built from TRBV3-1 (or the pseudogene TRBV3-2) and TRBJ2-1, with 9 bases identical to TRBD2. J gave up 7 bases and V 0 bases, and 7 bases lay outside the gene matches. CDR3 length: 16 residues. Germline V gene sequence: CDR1 LGHDT, CDR2 YNNKEL (reference sequence). CDR3 residues: CASSQDMAGGLNEQFF. The CDR3 nucleotides read TGTGCCAGCAGCCAAGACATGGCGGGGGGGCTGAATGAGCAGTTCTTC.

The V call is TRBV2, the J call TRBJ1-2; 8 positions match TRBD1. There are 16 residues in the CDR3. Losses at the gene ends were 7 bases for V and 0 bases for J; bases not matched to a gene: 10. Germline V gene data show CDR1 as SNHLY and CDR2 as FYNNEI. The CDR3 reads CASTLQGVFANYGYTF. The CDR3 nucleotides read TGTGCCAGCACCCTACAGGGGGTGTTTGCTAACTATGGCTACACCTTC. The full variable domain, its missing parts supplied by reference TRBV2 and TRBJ1-2, is EPEVTQTPSHQVTQMGQEVILRCVPISNHLYFYWYRQILGQKVEFLVSFYNNEISEKSEIFDDQFSVERPDGSNFTLKIRSTKLEDSAMYFCASTLQGVFANYGYTFGSGTRLTVV.

The chain combines TRBV2 with TRBJ1-2, with 8 bases lining up with TRBD1. J was trimmed by 8 bases and V by 5 bases; bases with no gene match: 4. Germline lookup yields CDR1 SNHLY and CDR2 FYNNEI. This CDR3 comprises 12 residues. The CDR3 region is CASSSTGEGYTF. DNA for the CDR3: TGTGCCAGCAGTTCGACAGGGGAGGGCTACACCTTC.